The sequence of this TCR beta chain was determined in a study of shared clonotypes between healthy human individuals. Study conclusions and caveats: As a rule, naive subsets had a larger estimated richness than memory subsets. Despite large depth, rarefaction showed incomplete sorted-subset sequencing.

CD45RO-negative, CCR7-selected cells formed the naive CD8 fraction, which excluded terminally differentiated effector memory CD45RA+ cells. Each subset's genomic DNA was split evenly across several immunoSEQ plates. TCRdb's copy holds only in-frame clones and misses some; the assay was immunoSEQ multiplex PCR. The repertoire holds around 650,000 clones, with around 96% as singletons. A word on this clone: What it binds is unknown.

Input material: naive CD8+ T cells sorted from blood. This clonotype was obtained from a young woman in good health.

The DNA of the CDR3 is TGTGCCAGCACCGGACAGGGCTCTCGGGCAGATACGCAGTATTTT. Its protein product is CASTGQGSRADTQYF. The gene calls are TRBV9 and TRBJ2-3; 8 bases agree with TRBD1. Germline assignment: CDR1 SGDLS and CDR2 YYNGEE. CDR3 size: 15 residues. After removal of 6 bases from V and 4 bases from J, the junction contained 10 bases not matched to a gene. Looking up the rest from reference TRBV9 and TRBJ2-3 gives the full variable domain: DSGVTQTPKHLITATGQRVTLRCSPRSGDLSVYWYQQSLDQGLQFLIQYYNGEERAKGNILERFSAQQFPDLHSELNLSSLELGDSALYFCASTGQGSRADTQYFGPGTRLTVL.